The text below deals with one T cell receptor (beta chain). No antigen is known for it. In the naive CD8 group, cells lacked CD45RO and were positively selected for CCR7, so terminally differentiated effector memory CD45RA+ cells were left out. The data derive from a study of shared clonotypes between healthy human individuals. Study findings and constraints: Across four donors, naive CD4 shared roughly 5.2%, naive CD8 3.5% to 4%, memory CD4 less than 2.5%, memory CD8 0.4% to 0.5%. Clonotypes shared by all four sorted-subset donors had higher generation probabilities than non-shared clonotypes.

V was clipped by 7 bases and J by 1 base; unmatched bases: 11. Germline V CDR1 and CDR2: SGHVS, FQNEAQ. The CDR3 has 16 residues. Authors' processing steps: Quality scores were absent from the junction-only immunoSEQ sequences, so filtering differed. TCRdb's table, derived via immunoSEQ multiplex PCR, lists solely in-frame clones and lacks some. V, J and clone size derive from that table, while D and trimming were established from the DNA sequence. The profile shows millions of clones, 90% to 95% of them singletons. The chain joins TRBV7-8 to TRBJ2-7; 9 nucleotides line up with TRBD1. This TCR came from a man between 18 and 35 years old in good health. Some clones in this sample may be carry-over from other donors' samples. Sequenced material: naive CD8+ T cells from PBMCs. CDR3: CASNPRGTGKSYEQYF. The DNA of the CDR3 is TGTGCCAGCAACCCCCGCGGGACAGGGAAATCCTACGAGCAGTACTTC.